These 27 T cell receptor beta chains were all obtained from the same sample, sequenced in a study of blood T cell repertoires in COVID-19 (dated by TCRdb to about 2020). Library generation was performed with the immunoSEQ multiplex PCR assay. Entries here come from immuneACCESS through TCRdb and include only in-frame sequences with V and J called. Some clones fail to appear in such tables; in the studies checked, an unresolved V gene covers under half of the shortfall, and the cause of the remainder is unknown. In all, the sample holds about 150,000 clones, and 80% to 90% of those were seen once. About 4.4% of the sample lies in the top ten. The specimen was PBMCs or T cells enriched from blood (not recorded which). All receptors derive from a man between 45 and 60 years old who had recovered from COVID-19.

The chain couples TRBV7-2 to TRBJ1-1, with D possibly matching TRBD1 (5 bases). CDR3 length equals 14 residues. With 1 base removed from V and 5 bases from J, the gap between germline ends came to 11 bases. Germline V gene sequence: CDR1 SGHTA, CDR2 FQGNSA. The CDR3 loop is CASSLVSRGTEAFF. CDR3 DNA sequence: TGTGCCAGCAGCTTAGTCTCGCGGGGGACTGAAGCTTTCTTT.

V usage is TRBV12-3 or TRBV12-4 and J usage is TRBJ1-3; D not certain. The V and J ends lost 5 bases and 8 bases respectively, with 10 bases between them. The CDR3 consists of 12 residues. CDR3 region: CASSPPVDTIYF. CDR3 sequence (DNA): TGTGCCAGCAGTCCCCCGGTGGACACCATATATTTT.

This clone came up once. The chain links TRBV28 to TRBJ1-1; 8 positions match TRBD1. Per the germline V gene, CDR1 is MDHEN and CDR2 is SYDVKM. The CDR3 spans 16 residues. Trimming removed 5 bases from V and 7 bases from J; junction bases left unmatched: 15. This chain's CDR3 is CASSGRVGQGTFEAFF. The CDR3 DNA reads TGTGCCAGCAGTGGTCGTGTAGGACAGGGAACTTTTGAAGCTTTCTTT.

This chain links TRBV6-2 or TRBV6-3 with TRBJ1-2; TRBD1 matches at 10 bases. The V segment lost 5 bases and the J segment 11 bases; nucleotides outside the gene matches: 8. Germline-derived CDR1 and CDR2 are MNHEY and SVGEGT. This CDR3 has 13 amino acids. The CDR3 region has the DNA TGTGCCAGCAGTACCCCGGGACAGGGGTTTTACACCTTC. Residues: CASSTPGQGFYTF.

This chain uses TRBV5-5 with TRBJ2-2; 10 bases align to TRBD2. CDR3 length: 19 amino acids. The J segment lost 0 bases and the V segment lost 4 bases, leaving 12 bases of the junction unmatched. Germline V gene data show CDR1 as SGHKS and CDR2 as YYEKEE (reference sequence). This CDR3 reads CASSPRRIGLAANTGELFF. The DNA for the CDR3 is TGTGCCAGCAGCCCCCGAAGGATTGGACTAGCGGCGAACACCGGGGAGCTGTTTTTT.

The chain is built from TRBV3-1 (or the pseudogene TRBV3-2) and TRBJ2-1; tentatively, D is TRBD2 (6 bases). The CDR3 totals 15 residues. From germline, CDR1 is LGHDT and CDR2 YNNKEL (reference sequence). Trimming took off 4 bases at V and 0 bases at J, with 10 bases between the two ends. The CDR3 DNA follows: TGTGCCAGCAGCCCTAGCGATGTCTCCTACAATGAGCAGTTCTTC. This translates into CASSPSDVSYNEQFF.

The J gene is TRBJ1-1, the V gene TRBV28; D is ambiguous. V gave up 7 bases and J gave up 7 bases, with 10 bases separating them. In germline, CDR1 is MDHEN, CDR2 SYDVKM. This CDR3 contains 11 residues. The CDR3: CASTDKFEAFF. CDR3 in DNA: TGTGCCAGCACCGACAAATTTGAAGCTTTCTTT.

This chain links TRBV4-3 with TRBJ1-5; weak D call: TRBD1 (6 bases). This CDR3 spans 16 amino acids. Germline CDR1 is LGHNA and CDR2 is YSLEER. V lost 3 bases to trimming and J lost 6 bases, with 18 bases between them. The CDR3 is CASSQVSGGGGQPQHF. The CDR3 DNA is TGCGCCAGCAGCCAGGTTTCTGGGGGCGGGGGTCAGCCCCAGCATTTT.

The gene calls are TRBV28 and TRBJ2-3, with D hard to call. Germline V gives CDR1 MDHEN, CDR2 SYDVKM. Between the trimmed V and J ends, which lost 4 bases and 6 bases, there was a span of 11 bases. The CDR3 extends over 13 amino acids. The CDR3 loop is CASSSRRLDTQYF. The CDR3, as DNA: TGTGCCAGCAGTTCGAGGCGGTTGGATACGCAGTATTTT.

This clone was seen a few times. The chain employs TRBV3-1 (or the pseudogene TRBV3-2) and TRBJ2-2; 9 bases fit TRBD1. Germline lookup yields CDR1 LGHDT and CDR2 YNNKEL (reference sequence). J lost 7 bases, V lost 5 bases, and 5 bases had no gene match. This CDR3 has 14 residues. CDR3 DNA: TGTGCCAGCAGCGCACAGGGGGCCGGCGGGGAGCTGTTTTTT. Protein product: CASSAQGAGGELFF.

This clone turned up a few times. The genes are TRBV6-6 and TRBJ2-6; D is uncertain. The V gene lost 5 bases and the J gene lost 0 bases, with 14 bases spanning the gap. Germline V CDR1 and CDR2: MNHNY, SVGAGI (reference sequence). There are 17 residues in the CDR3. The CDR3 loop reads CASSPKPVSSGANVLTF. CDR3 nucleotides: TGTGCCAGCAGTCCAAAACCCGTGAGCTCTGGGGCCAACGTCCTGACTTTC.

The genes are TRBV5-1 and TRBJ2-1; 13 bases line up with TRBD2. CDR1 and CDR2 (germline): SGHRS, YFSETQ. The CDR3 loop spans 17 amino acids. The J segment lost 5 bases and the V segment lost 4 bases, leaving 9 bases of the junction unmatched. CDR3 region: CASSAGLAGVPDNEQFF. The CDR3 region has the DNA TGCGCCAGCAGCGCCGGACTAGCGGGAGTTCCGGACAATGAGCAGTTCTTC.

J is TRBJ2-7 and V is TRBV28; TRBD2 agrees at 8 bases. V lost 6 bases, J lost 2 bases, and 18 bases stayed unmatched. This CDR3 region has 18 residues. Looked up from germline, CDR1 is MDHEN and CDR2 is SYDVKM. Written as DNA, the CDR3 is TGTGCCAGCAGGGGACTCACTCACCGGGGGGGTAACACCTACGAGCAGTACGTC. This codes for CASRGLTHRGGNTYEQYV.

The chain uses TRBV5-6 and TRBJ2-7; 9 nucleotides agree with TRBD2. Trimming removed 5 bases from V and 7 bases from J; junction bases left unmatched: 19. The CDR3 covers 17 residues. From germline, CDR1 is SGHDT and CDR2 YYEEEE. The CDR3 region is CASRKQPYSGGLVEQYV. The CDR3 DNA follows: TGTGCCAGCAGGAAACAGCCATATAGCGGGGGCTTGGTTGAGCAGTACGTC.

Only a few counts were recorded for this clone. The gene calls are TRBV24-1 and TRBJ2-1; perhaps TRBD2 as D (5 bases). The CDR3 is 14 amino acids. Trimming shortened V by 4 bases and J by 6 bases, and 12 bases separated the two germline ends. Germline assignment: CDR1 KGHDR and CDR2 SFDVKD. The CDR3 protein is CATSDKSLANEQFF. CDR3 DNA: TGTGCCACCAGTGACAAGAGTCTAGCCAATGAGCAGTTCTTC.

Within the sample, this clone is medium-sized (0.01 to 0.1%). This rearrangement joins TRBV4-2 to TRBJ1-4; D remains ambiguous. The CDR3 consists of 15 residues. Germline CDR1 reads LGHNA; CDR2 reads YNFKEQ. V was pared by 2 bases and J by 8 bases, with 15 bases between. The CDR3 region is CASSQSQVLGEKLFF. CDR3 DNA: TGTGCCAGCAGCCAATCGCAAGTCCTGGGCGAAAAACTGTTTTTT.

The J gene is TRBJ1-3, the V gene TRBV28; 8 nucleotides agree with TRBD1. This CDR3 has 15 amino acids. CDR1 is MDHEN and CDR2 is SYDVKM in the germline V gene. The V segment lost 3 bases and the J segment 7 bases; nucleotides outside the gene matches: 8. CDR3 in amino acids: CASSFRGLVGNTIYF. The CDR3, as DNA: TGTGCCAGCAGTTTCAGGGGGCTAGTTGGGAACACCATATATTTT.

The rearrangement links TRBV7-2 to TRBJ1-2, with 11 bases that match TRBD1. Germline values: CDR1 SGHTA, CDR2 FQGNSA. CDR3 length equals 14 residues. The V gene end was trimmed by 3 bases and the J gene end by 7 bases; junction bases not matched to a gene: 4. The CDR3 is CASSFNGQGAGYTF. Here the CDR3 DNA reads TGTGCCAGCAGCTTCAACGGACAGGGGGCTGGCTACACCTTC.

J is TRBJ2-5 and V is TRBV28; possible D gene TRBD2, 6 bases. Trimming took off 7 bases at V and 2 bases at J, with 14 bases between the two ends. The length of the CDR3 is 14 residues. Germline V gene sequence: CDR1 MDHEN, CDR2 SYDVKM. The CDR3 nucleotides are TGTGCCAGCACCAACCGTCGGGGGCAAGAGACCCAGTACTTC. As protein: CASTNRRGQETQYF.

The V and J genes are TRBV11-2 and TRBJ1-1; D not certain. V was trimmed by 2 bases and J by 3 bases, leaving 7 bases between them. Germline V gene lookup returns CDR1 SGHAT and CDR2 FQNNGV. This CDR3 is built from 13 residues. In DNA form, the CDR3 reads TGTGCCAGCAGCTTATCGCGTCACACTGAAGCTTTCTTT. It translates to CASSLSRHTEAFF.

The rearrangement joins TRBV6-5 to TRBJ1-4, with D unresolved. The CDR3 totals 12 residues. Germline lookup yields CDR1 MNHEY and CDR2 SVGAGI. V was clipped by 6 bases and J by 6 bases, with 8 bases between them. Here the CDR3 reads CASRNNHEKLFF. In nucleotides, the CDR3 is TGTGCCAGCAGAAACAACCATGAAAAACTGTTTTTT.

The chain recombines TRBV3-1 (or the pseudogene TRBV3-2) with TRBJ1-1; D ambiguous. In germline, CDR1 is LGHDT, CDR2 YNNKEL (reference sequence). V gave up 0 bases and J gave up 7 bases, with 12 bases separating them. CDR3 size: 14 residues. CDR3 nucleotides: TGTGCCAGCAGCCAAGATCGGGTCAGATATGAAGCTTTCTTT. Its translation is CASSQDRVRYEAFF.

This chain links TRBV9 with TRBJ2-1; D might be TRBD2 (6 bases). The germline V and J ends were trimmed by 0 bases and 6 bases, with 16 bases remaining between them. The germline V gene has CDR1 SGDLS and CDR2 YYNGEE. CDR3 length: 16 residues. The CDR3 coding sequence is TGTGCCAGCAGCGTAGAGGTTAGCGGCCGCGCCAATGAGCAGTTCTTC. This encodes CASSVEVSGRANEQFF.

The CDR3 is CASSMSAAGAKYSNQPQHF. CDR3 sequence (DNA): TGTGCCAGTAGTATGTCCGCAGCAGGGGCCAAATATAGCAATCAGCCCCAGCATTTT. This rearrangement joins TRBV19 to TRBJ1-5, with TRBD1 as a possible D gene (6 bases). The CDR3 loop spans 19 amino acids. In germline, CDR1 is LNHDA, CDR2 SQIVND (reference sequence). V dropped 3 bases and J dropped 0 bases, with 21 bases sitting between them.

The rearrangement links TRBV11-2 to TRBJ2-7, with D perhaps matching TRBD2 (7 bases). The CDR3 covers 14 residues. The V end was cut by 1 base, the J end by 4 bases, with 11 bases between. Germline CDR1 reads SGHAT; CDR2 reads FQNNGV. The DNA of the CDR3 is TGTGCCAGCAGCTTAGGGGGGGGGCTATACGAGCAGTACGTC. This translates into CASSLGGGLYEQYV.

The V gene is TRBV2, the J gene TRBJ2-2; weak D call: TRBD1 (6 bases). In germline, CDR1 is SNHLY, CDR2 FYNNEI. Trimming pared 6 bases from V and 7 bases from J, leaving 15 bases between. This CDR3 has 14 residues. The CDR3 spells CASRVQGSGGELFF. In DNA form, the CDR3 reads TGTGCCAGCAGGGTCCAGGGGTCCGGCGGGGAGCTGTTTTTT. The entire variable domain, with the rest obtained from reference TRBV2 and TRBJ2-2, is as follows: EPEVTQTPSHQVTQMGQEVILRCVPISNHLYFYWYRQILGQKVEFLVSFYNNEISEKSEIFDDQFSVERPDGSNFTLKIRSTKLEDSAMYFCASRVQGSGGELFFGEGSRLTVL.

In DNA form, the CDR3 reads TGTGCCAGCAGCCCAGGGGGAAATGAAAAACTGTTTTTT. Translating gives CASSPGGNEKLFF. The chain employs TRBV9 and TRBJ1-4, with 7 positions matching TRBD1. V dropped 4 bases and J dropped 5; count of bases not matched to a gene: 2. Germline V gene lookup returns CDR1 SGDLS and CDR2 YYNGEE. This CDR3 is built from 13 residues.